Presented here are 24 T cell receptor beta chains from one specimen sequenced in a study of shared clonotypes between healthy human individuals. Generated by immunoSEQ multiplex PCR, the TCRdb table keeps only in-frame clones and is missing some. The sample records about 1 million clones, around 76% being singletons. The source material was memory CD4+ T cells sorted from blood. Subset specified: CD45RA-negative fraction. These receptor sequences come from a young man in good health.

This clone showed up just once. J is TRBJ1-6 and V is TRBV15; maybe TRBD1 (5 bases). Trimming left V 0 bases short and J 7 bases short, with 10 bases between. The CDR3 loop spans 15 amino acids. Germline V gene sequence: CDR1 LNHNV, CDR2 YYDKDF (reference sequence). The CDR3 sequence is CATSRDSQGNSPLHF. The DNA for the CDR3 is TGTGCCACCAGCAGAGATAGTCAGGGAAATTCACCCCTCCACTTT.

CDR3 coding DNA: TGTGCCAGCATCCCGAGGGGGGCTCGCACAGATACGCAGTATTTT. This encodes CASIPRGARTDTQYF. This chain uses TRBV25-1 with TRBJ2-3; D is possibly TRBD1 or TRBD2 (6 bases each). Germline CDR1 and CDR2: MGHDK and SYGVNS. The CDR3 is 15 amino acids. V was pared by 7 bases and J by 1 base, with 15 bases between.

The V call is TRBV7-2, the J call TRBJ1-1; 7 bases are a match to TRBD1. Trimming removed 8 bases from V and 1 base from J; junction bases left unmatched: 4. CDR3 length: 13 residues. Per the germline V gene, CDR1 is SGHTA and CDR2 is FQGNSA. CDR3 coding DNA: TGTGCCAGCCTGGGACAGAGGAACACTGAAGCTTTCTTT. Encoded protein: CASLGQRNTEAFF.

Comment on this clone: One junction end does not reproduce the germline sequence, and a read error may be involved. Other DNA sequences within the sample encode an identical CDR3. V usage is TRBV7-7 and J usage is TRBJ2-1, with 7 bases fitting TRBD1. This CDR3 spans 13 amino acids. Per the germline V gene, CDR1 is SSHAT and CDR2 is FNYEAQ (reference sequence). CDR3 sequence (DNA): TGTGCTAGCAGCCTGGACAGGTACAATGAGCAGTTCTTC. It encodes CASSLDRYNEQFF.

This clone was detected once. J is TRBJ2-1 and V is TRBV6-1; a possible D gene is TRBD2 (5 bases). Trimming left V 3 bases short and J 1 base short, with 10 bases between. Per germline, CDR1 MNHNS and CDR2 SASEGT. The CDR3 covers 15 residues. The CDR3 here is CASSERVGSYNEQFF. DNA for the CDR3: TGTGCCAGCAGTGAGAGGGTGGGATCCTACAATGAGCAGTTCTTC.

This clone has a handful of counts. The chain couples TRBV25-1 to TRBJ1-1; D ambiguous. The germline V and J ends were trimmed by 5 bases and 6 bases, with 7 bases remaining between them. The CDR3 loop spans 11 amino acids. Germline V lookup: CDR1 MGHDK, CDR2 SYGVNS. The DNA for the CDR3 is TGTGCCAGCAGTCTGCGAGCTGAAGCTTTCTTT. Its protein product is CASSLRAEAFF. The variable domain in full, completed from reference TRBV25-1 and TRBJ1-1, reads EADIYQTPRYLVIGTGKKITLECSQTMGHDKMYWYQQDPGMELHLIHYSYGVNSTEKGDLSSESTVSRIRTEHFPLTLESARPSHTSQYLCASSLRAEAFFGQGTRLTVV.

The rearrangement links TRBV30 to TRBJ1-2, with TRBD1 identical over 9 bases. This CDR3 is built from 15 residues. The germline CDR1 and CDR2 sequences are GTSNPN and SVGIG (reference sequence). Trimming took 1 base from V and 7 from J; bases not matched to a gene: 10. CDR3 DNA: TGTGCCTGGAGTGCCCGGGACAGGGCGATTGGTGGCTACACCTTC. Amino acids: CAWSARDRAIGGYTF.

DNA of the CDR3: TGCGCCAGCAGCTTGGTATCAGGGTCGGGAGATACGCAGTATTTT. Translation gives CASSLVSGSGDTQYF. The J gene is TRBJ2-3, the V gene TRBV5-1, with D tentatively TRBD1 (5 bases). The ends were cut back, 0 bases at V and 5 bases at J, with 13 bases in the middle. This CDR3 contains 15 residues. CDR1 is SGHRS and CDR2 is YFSETQ in the germline V gene.

The gene calls are TRBV9 and TRBJ1-2, with TRBD1 matching 8 bases. The CDR3 extends over 15 amino acids. With 0 bases clipped from V and 4 bases from J, the junction kept 5 bases outside the gene matches. Germline CDR1 SGDLS, CDR2 YYNGEE. Here the CDR3 DNA reads TGTGCCAGCAGCGTAGCAGGGGGCGCTGGCTATGGCTACACCTTC. Encoded protein: CASSVAGGAGYGYTF.

The V call is TRBV5-1, the J call TRBJ2-3; D is unclear. Germline V gene sequence: CDR1 SGHRS, CDR2 YFSETQ. V lost 0 bases and J lost 5, with 4 bases in between. The CDR3 is 12 amino acids. The CDR3 DNA is TGCGCCAGCAGCTTGGAAGTAGATACGCAGTATTTT. Amino acids: CASSLEVDTQYF.

The V call is TRBV9, the J call TRBJ2-7; D gene uncertain. The CDR3 loop spans 13 amino acids. Trimming removed 4 bases from V and 0 bases from J, with 8 bases in between. Germline-derived CDR1 and CDR2 are SGDLS and YYNGEE. CDR3 DNA: TGTGCCAGCAGCCCATATAGCTCCTACGAGCAGTACTTC. Protein sequence: CASSPYSSYEQYF.

This clone has more than one count but fewer than ten. The CDR3 loop is CASSPGTGNGYGYTF. In DNA, the CDR3 is TGTGCCAGCAGCCCCGGGACAGGGAATGGGTATGGCTACACCTTC. V is TRBV2 and J is TRBJ1-2; 9 positions match TRBD1. Germline trimming cut 6 bases from V and 5 bases from J; bases unmatched to any gene: 10. Germline CDR1 SNHLY, CDR2 FYNNEI. This CDR3 has 15 amino acids.

The rearrangement links TRBV4-3 to TRBJ2-1; 10 bases line up with TRBD2. The CDR3 loop spans 18 amino acids. Germline CDR1 is LGHNA and CDR2 is YSLEER. J gave up 0 bases and V 3 bases, and 8 bases lay outside the gene matches. CDR3 DNA: TGCGCCAGCAGCCAGATCACTAGCGGGATAAGCTCCTACAATGAGCAGTTCTTC. This gives the protein CASSQITSGISSYNEQFF.

The sample holds a few counts of this clone. This sequence joins TRBV6-6 and TRBJ2-1; D is possibly TRBD1 or TRBD2 (6 bases each). Germline lookup yields CDR1 MNHNY and CDR2 SVGAGI (reference sequence). This CDR3 contains 15 residues. V dropped 2 bases and J dropped 4 bases, with 12 bases sitting between them. CDR3 in amino acids: CASSYEGGGYNEQFF. In DNA form, the CDR3 reads TGTGCCAGCAGTTACGAGGGGGGCGGGTACAATGAGCAGTTCTTC.

The chain has TRBV19 and TRBJ2-5; TRBD1 agrees at 11 bases. This CDR3 has 15 amino acids. The germline V gene encodes CDR1 LNHDA and CDR2 SQIVND (reference sequence). The V segment lost 2 bases and the J segment 4 bases; nucleotides outside the gene matches: 3. The CDR3 coding sequence is TGTGCCAGTAGTATAATGGGACAGGGGGGAGAGACCCAGTACTTC. Translation gives CASSIMGQGGETQYF.

This clone was counted a single time. The gene calls are TRBV27 and TRBJ2-3; D is undetermined. Trimming removed 4 bases at V and 2 bases at J, with 13 bases between. The CDR3 extends over 15 amino acids. CDR1 and CDR2 from the germline V gene are MNHEY and SMNVEV (reference sequence). The CDR3 region is CASSSRPYLTDTQYF. The CDR3 DNA follows: TGTGCCAGCAGTTCCCGTCCCTACCTCACAGATACGCAGTATTTT.

The genes are TRBV11-2 and TRBJ1-2, with a weak D call TRBD1 (6 bases). CDR3 length: 14 amino acids. Germline CDR1 is SGHAT and CDR2 is FQNNGV. The V end lost 4 bases, the J end lost 7 bases, and 16 bases lay between the germline ends. The chain's CDR3 is CASSSISTGSGYTF. CDR3 in DNA: TGTGCCAGCAGCTCCATCAGTACAGGGTCTGGCTACACCTTC.

The V call is TRBV28, the J call TRBJ1-1; D not certain. CDR1 is MDHEN, CDR2 SYDVKM, per germline. The length of the CDR3 is 12 residues. Between the trimmed V and J ends, which lost 8 bases and 1 base, there was a span of 8 bases. CDR3: CASLAGNTEAFF. The CDR3, as DNA: TGTGCCAGCCTCGCCGGGAACACTGAAGCTTTCTTT.

This chain joins TRBV6-1 and TRBJ2-5; 10 nucleotides match TRBD1. V shed 4 bases, J shed 5 bases, and the junction held 10 bases outside the gene matches. The germline CDR1 and CDR2 sequences are MNHNS and SASEGT. CDR3 length: 16 amino acids. Here the CDR3 DNA reads TGTGCCAGCAGTGGCGGACAGGGGGGTTTAGGGGAGACCCAGTACTTC. Protein: CASSGGQGGLGETQYF.

As concerns this clone: A junction boundary mismatches the germline segment, possibly from a read error. J is TRBJ2-1 and V is TRBV6-1; 9 bases map to TRBD2. This CDR3 is 15 amino acids long. In germline, CDR1 is MNHNS, CDR2 SASEGT. CDR3 sequence (DNA): TGTGCCAGCAGCGAAGCGGGACTAGCCCTGGGGGAGCAGTTCTTC. Amino acids: CASSEAGLALGEQFF.

The CDR3, as DNA: TGCGCCAGCAGTGTGAGGGACAGAAGCTCTGGGGCCAACGTCCTGACTTTC. Encoded protein: CASSVRDRSSGANVLTF. This chain joins TRBV10-1 and TRBJ2-6; 7 positions agree with TRBD1. Germline V gene sequence: CDR1 WNHNN, CDR2 SYGVQD (reference sequence). V shed 4 bases, J shed 0 bases, and the junction held 6 bases outside the gene matches. The CDR3 spans 17 residues.

This clone was seen a handful of times. The V gene is TRBV5-6, the J gene TRBJ1-6; weak D call: TRBD1 (5 bases). V was pared by 4 bases and J by 4 bases, with 15 bases between. The CDR3 loop spans 16 amino acids. The germline gives CDR1 SGHDT, CDR2 YYEEEE. The CDR3 nucleotides are TGTGCCAGCAGCCTGGGGACCCATCTTTATAATTCACCCCTCCACTTT. This gives the protein CASSLGTHLYNSPLHF.

The rearrangement uses TRBV11-2 and TRBJ2-5; tentative D call: TRBD2 (6 bases). CDR1 and CDR2 (germline): SGHAT, FQNNGV. Trimming took 3 bases from V and 5 from J, leaving 16 bases between them. The CDR3 runs to 15 residues. The CDR3 protein is CASSLEGPLRETQYF. The CDR3 region has the DNA TGTGCCAGCAGCTTGGAGGGGCCCCTCCGGGAGACCCAGTACTTC. Full variable domain (outside the CDR3, taken from reference TRBV11-2 and TRBJ2-5): EAGVAQSPRYKIIEKRQSVAFWCNPISGHATLYWYQQILGQGPKLLIQFQNNGVVDDSQLPKDRFSAERLKGVDSTLKIQPAKLEDSAVYLCASSLEGPLRETQYFGPGTRLLVL.

This clone was found a few times. The CDR3 here is CASSLTGGASNNEQFF. CDR3 sequence (DNA): TGTGCCAGTAGTCTCACAGGGGGCGCGAGTAATAATGAGCAGTTCTTC. The chain links TRBV19 to TRBJ2-1; 9 nucleotides line up with TRBD1. The CDR3 has 16 amino acids. With 5 bases clipped from V and 7 bases from J, the junction kept 12 bases outside the gene matches. Germline assignment: CDR1 LNHDA and CDR2 SQIVND (reference sequence). Full variable domain (outside the CDR3, taken from reference TRBV19 and TRBJ2-1): DGGITQSPKYLFRKEGQNVTLSCEQNLNHDAMYWYRQDPGQGLRLIYYSQIVNDFQKGDIAEGYSVSREKKESFPLTVTSAQKNPTAFYLCASSLTGGASNNEQFFGPGTRLTVL.